Presented here are 29 T cell receptor beta chains from one specimen sequenced in a study of OX40 agonist ivuxolimab in advanced cancers. The protocol was immunoSEQ multiplex PCR, while the TCRdb copy is restricted to in-frame clones and leaves out a portion. The sample lists over 150,000 clones, 85% to 95% occurring once. The sequences come from CD4+ or CD8+ T cells sorted from blood, collected in a trial of the OX40 agonist ivuxolimab. These receptors all come from an adult with an advanced solid tumor such as melanoma, head and neck, liver or kidney cancer.

This chain connects TRBV19 to TRBJ2-2, with no clear D. The CDR3 is made up of 13 amino acids. In germline, CDR1 is LNHDA, CDR2 SQIVND (reference sequence). Trimming cost V 6 bases and J 2 bases, with 7 bases left between them. The DNA of the CDR3 is TGTGCCAGTAGGAACAAAAACACCGGGGAGCTGTTTTTT. Its protein product is CASRNKNTGELFF.

The chain has TRBV7-2 and TRBJ1-2; D is unresolved. Germline V gene data show CDR1 as SGHTA and CDR2 as FQGNSA. This CDR3 contains 14 residues. The V end lost 2 bases, the J end lost 4 bases, and 11 bases lay between the germline ends. CDR3 sequence (DNA): TGTGCCAGCAGCTTAAGAGGGTCGGTCTATGGCTACACCTTC. This sequence encodes CASSLRGSVYGYTF.

This chain joins TRBV7-2 and TRBJ1-4; D remains unclear. V was cut by 5 bases and J by 0 bases, with 10 bases left in between. Per germline, CDR1 SGHTA and CDR2 FQGNSA. There are 15 residues in the CDR3. The CDR3: CASSPLRATNEKLFF. The CDR3 DNA reads as TGTGCCAGCAGCCCCCTGAGAGCAACTAATGAAAAACTGTTTTTT.

This clone has a single count. The V gene is TRBV6-5, the J gene TRBJ2-1; no definite D call. Trimming shortened V by 8 bases and J by 4 bases, and 12 bases separated the two germline ends. The germline gives CDR1 MNHEY, CDR2 SVGAGI. CDR3 length equals 13 residues. CDR3 residues: CASGDLTYNEQFF. The CDR3 DNA reads as TGTGCCAGCGGCGACCTCACTTACAATGAGCAGTTCTTC.

This clone has only one observation. V gene TRBV12-5 combines with J gene TRBJ2-7; D is possibly TRBD1 or TRBD2 (5 bases each). The CDR3 runs 16 residues. Trimming left V 6 bases short and J 3 bases short, with 21 bases between. Germline CDR1 is LGHNT and CDR2 is FRNRAP. CDR3 in DNA: TGTGCTAGTGGCCCTGTTTGGGGGTCCTATTTCTACGAGCAGTACTTC. This translates into CASGPVWGSYFYEQYF.

CDR3 in amino acids: CASSSGLGYTDTQYF. CDR3 nucleotide sequence: TGTGCCAGCAGCTCCGGTCTGGGCTACACAGATACGCAGTATTTT. This chain links TRBV5-6 with TRBJ2-3; D is unclear. The CDR3 runs to 15 residues. Trimming shortened V by 3 bases and J by 2 bases, and 13 bases separated the two germline ends. Germline loops: CDR1 SGHDT, CDR2 YYEEEE.

The chain links TRBV29-1 to TRBJ1-5, with D perhaps TRBD1 (5 bases). V lost 4 bases, J lost 6 bases, and 13 bases lay in between. CDR1 and CDR2 from the germline V gene are SQVTM and ANQGSEA. This CDR3 contains 13 residues. This CDR3 reads CSVGQGLGQPQHF. The DNA for the CDR3 is TGCAGCGTTGGTCAGGGTTTGGGTCAGCCCCAGCATTTT.

This sequence joins TRBV7-2 and TRBJ2-3; 8 nucleotides match TRBD2. This CDR3 has 15 amino acids. V trimming: 5 bases; J trimming: 2 bases; junction bases outside the gene matches: 6. Germline V gene data show CDR1 as SGHTA and CDR2 as FQGNSA. CDR3 DNA sequence: TGTGCCAGCAGCCCCCGACTAGCGAACACAGATACGCAGTATTTT. Protein: CASSPRLANTDTQYF.

The chain has TRBV6-5 and TRBJ2-7; 9 bases line up with TRBD1. Per the germline V gene, CDR1 is MNHEY and CDR2 is SVGAGI. There are 15 residues in the CDR3. V lost 6 bases, J lost 5 bases, and 11 bases stayed unmatched. This CDR3 reads CASRLAGTGLDEQYF. CDR3 DNA sequence: TGTGCCAGCAGACTGGCCGGGACAGGGCTCGACGAGCAGTACTTC.

CDR3 sequence reads: CASERDRGGSPLHF. CDR3 nucleotides: TGTGCCAGCGAGCGCGACAGGGGTGGGTCACCCCTCCACTTT. V and J are TRBV2 and TRBJ1-6; 8 nucleotides agree with TRBD1. Germline CDR1 and CDR2: SNHLY and FYNNEI. This CDR3 contains 14 residues. V lost 8 bases to trimming and J lost 10 bases; unmatched junction nucleotides: 10.

The chain couples TRBV7-2 to TRBJ2-1, with 12 bases fitting TRBD2. Germline CDR1 is SGHTA and CDR2 is FQGNSA. The CDR3 runs 16 residues. Germline trimming cut 5 bases from V and 6 bases from J; bases unmatched to any gene: 8. CDR3 coding DNA: TGTGCCAGCAGCGCGGTCGGGACTAGCGGGCCCAATGAGCAGTTCTTC. Amino acid sequence: CASSAVGTSGPNEQFF. Using reference TRBV7-2 and TRBJ2-1 for the parts outside the CDR3, the full variable domain is GAGVSQSPSNKVTEKGKDVELRCDPISGHTALYWYRQSLGQGLEFLIYFQGNSAPDKSGLPSDRFSAERTGGSVSTLTIQRTQQEDSAVYLCASSAVGTSGPNEQFFGPGTRLTVL.

The CDR3 nucleotides are TGTGCCAGCTCACTGCAGGGGGGGGAGACCTACGAGCAGTACTTC. As protein: CASSLQGGETYEQYF. This chain uses TRBV18 with TRBJ2-7; D tentatively reads TRBD1 or TRBD2 (7 bases each). The V and J ends lost 4 bases and 2 bases respectively, with 15 bases between them. Germline V gene lookup returns CDR1 KGHSH and CDR2 LQKENI. The CDR3 runs 15 residues.

V usage is TRBV7-2 and J usage is TRBJ1-5; 9 positions agree with TRBD1. This CDR3 region has 16 residues. CDR1 SGHTA and CDR2 FQGNSA come from the germline V gene. Trimming at V came to 5 bases and at J to 1 base, leaving 6 bases not matched to a gene. For the CDR3, the DNA is TGTGCCAGCAGCGTACCGGGACAGGGAAGCAATCAGCCCCAGCATTTT. Amino acid sequence: CASSVPGQGSNQPQHF.

The chain links TRBV27 to TRBJ1-5; D gene uncertain. The CDR3 spans 18 residues. Germline assignment: CDR1 MNHEY and CDR2 SMNVEV (reference sequence). V lost 4 bases to trimming and J lost 0 bases, with 19 bases between them. The CDR3 DNA reads as TGTGCCAGCAGTTCCTCAGTGCCTGGGAGGTATAGCAATCAGCCCCAGCATTTT. Its protein product is CASSSSVPGRYSNQPQHF.

The V gene is TRBV7-3, the J gene TRBJ1-1; D is unresolved. The CDR3 totals 12 residues. Germline CDR1 reads SGHTA; CDR2 reads FQGTGA. V was clipped by 2 bases and J by 4 bases, with 5 bases between them. This CDR3 is CASSLQITEAFF. As DNA, the CDR3 is TGTGCCAGCAGCTTACAGATCACTGAAGCTTTCTTT.

The rearrangement links TRBV19 to TRBJ2-1; 14 positions match TRBD2. Germline CDR1 reads LNHDA; CDR2 reads SQIVND (reference sequence). This CDR3 contains 15 residues. V trimming: 5 bases; J trimming: 8 bases; junction bases outside the gene matches: 5. DNA of the CDR3: TGTGCCAGTAGTGCCGGGACTAGCGGGAGCGATGAGCAGTTCTTC. Its translation is CASSAGTSGSDEQFF.

This chain links TRBV5-5 with TRBJ1-2; no clear D. Germline V CDR1 and CDR2: SGHKS, YYEKEE (reference sequence). The V and J ends lost 6 bases and 3 bases respectively, with 15 bases between them. CDR3 length equals 14 residues. For the CDR3, the DNA is TGTGCCAGCAACCCTAGGGCTACAGACTATGGCTACACCTTC. Translation: CASNPRATDYGYTF.

The rearrangement uses TRBV5-1 and TRBJ2-5; maybe TRBD2 (5 bases). From germline, CDR1 is SGHRS and CDR2 YFSETQ. V lost 1 base, J lost 0 bases, and 7 bases lay in between. The CDR3 sequence is 14 residues long. CDR3 DNA: TGCGCCAGCAGCTTGACTAGGGACCAAGAGACCCAGTACTTC. It is translated as CASSLTRDQETQYF. Filled out from reference TRBV5-1 and TRBJ2-5, the complete variable domain reads KAGVTQTPRYLIKTRGQQVTLSCSPISGHRSVSWYQQTPGQGLQFLFEYFSETQRNKGNFPGRFSGRQFSNSRSEMNVSTLELGDSALYLCASSLTRDQETQYFGPGTRLLVL.

The chain links TRBV4-2 to TRBJ1-2; TRBD1 might be the D (5 bases). Germline V gives CDR1 LGHNA, CDR2 YNFKEQ. Trimming pared 4 bases from V and 6 bases from J, leaving 21 bases between. The CDR3 extends over 16 amino acids. CDR3 in DNA: TGTGCCAGCAGCCGGGAGGGGCCCCGGGGTCGGAATGGCTACACCTTC. Its translation is CASSREGPRGRNGYTF.

The V call is TRBV11-3, the J call TRBJ2-5; 9 bases fit TRBD1. The CDR3 has 14 amino acids. With V trimmed by 1 base and J by 5 bases, 2 bases remained unmatched. The germline V gene encodes CDR1 SGHNT and CDR2 YENEEA. CDR3 bases: TGTGCCAGCAGCTTAGGACAGGGGGTGGAGACCCAGTACTTC. Protein product: CASSLGQGVETQYF.

The V call is TRBV10-3, the J call TRBJ2-7; 10 bases agree with TRBD1. The CDR3 extends over 14 amino acids. J was trimmed by 0 bases and V by 8 bases; bases with no gene match: 4. Germline values: CDR1 ENHRY, CDR2 SYGVKD. The CDR3 region has the DNA TGTGCCATCCAAGACAGGGGGCCCTCCTACGAGCAGTACTTC. Its translation: CAIQDRGPSYEQYF.

This chain connects TRBV6-1 to TRBJ2-1; either TRBD1 or TRBD2 may fit D (5 bases each). This CDR3 has 14 amino acids. CDR1 and CDR2 from the germline V gene are MNHNS and SASEGT. V was trimmed by 8 bases and J by 0 bases, leaving 11 bases between them. Here the CDR3 DNA reads TGTGCCAGCGGGGGAAGGGTCTCCTACAATGAGCAGTTCTTC. It encodes CASGGRVSYNEQFF.

A single count supports this clone. J is TRBJ1-2 and V is TRBV18; TRBD1 is a possible D gene (6 bases). The CDR3 runs 16 residues. Germline CDR1 KGHSH, CDR2 LQKENI. Trimming removed 2 bases from V and 2 bases from J, with 15 bases in between. The CDR3 bases are TGTGCCAGCTCACCAGGAGGGGGAGTCGGGAACTATGGCTACACCTTC. Its translation: CASSPGGGVGNYGYTF. Full variable domain (rest looked up from reference TRBV18 and TRBJ1-2): NAGVMQNPRHLVRRRGQEARLRCSPMKGHSHVYWYRQLPEEGLKFMVYLQKENIIDESGMPKERFSAEFPKEGPSILRIQQVVRGDSAAYFCASSPGGGVGNYGYTFGSGTRLTVV.

The chain has TRBV6-1 and TRBJ1-3, with TRBD1 as a possible D gene (5 bases). This CDR3 is 13 amino acids long. Germline lookup yields CDR1 MNHNS and CDR2 SASEGT. Trimming pared 7 bases from V and 3 bases from J, leaving 10 bases between. The CDR3 sequence is CASIRDGGNTIYF. The CDR3, as DNA: TGTGCCAGCATCCGGGACGGTGGAAACACCATATATTTT.

V and J are TRBV2 and TRBJ2-2, with a weak D call TRBD1 (6 bases). V was clipped by 6 bases and J by 0 bases, with 8 bases between them. CDR1 and CDR2 (germline): SNHLY, FYNNEI. The CDR3 contains 14 residues. The CDR3 loop is CASRQGTNTGELFF. The CDR3, as DNA: TGTGCCAGCAGACAGGGAACGAACACCGGGGAGCTGTTTTTT. Complete variable domain (other parts from reference TRBV2 and TRBJ2-2): EPEVTQTPSHQVTQMGQEVILRCVPISNHLYFYWYRQILGQKVEFLVSFYNNEISEKSEIFDDQFSVERPDGSNFTLKIRSTKLEDSAMYFCASRQGTNTGELFFGEGSRLTVL.

The V call is TRBV6-5, the J call TRBJ2-3; 12 bases match TRBD1. This CDR3 contains 16 residues. J was trimmed by 9 bases and V by 0 bases; bases with no gene match: 7. In germline, CDR1 is MNHEY, CDR2 SVGAGI. CDR3: CASSYSKGTGGWTQYF. The CDR3 DNA follows: TGTGCCAGCAGTTACTCGAAAGGGACAGGGGGCTGGACGCAGTATTTT.

The rearrangement uses TRBV5-6 and TRBJ1-3; D unresolved. From germline, CDR1 is SGHDT and CDR2 YYEEEE. V gave up 0 bases and J gave up 2 bases, with 9 bases separating them. The CDR3 contains 15 residues. The CDR3 protein is CASSLGPKAGNTIYF. The CDR3 region has the DNA TGTGCCAGCAGCTTGGGGCCTAAGGCTGGAAACACCATATATTTT. The full variable domain, with the rest looked up from reference TRBV5-6 and TRBJ1-3, is DAGVTQSPTHLIKTRGQQVTLRCSPKSGHDTVSWYQQALGQGPQFIFQYYEEEERQRGNFPDRFSGHQFPNYSSELNVNALLLGDSALYLCASSLGPKAGNTIYFGEGSWLTVV.

V gene TRBV18 combines with J gene TRBJ1-4, with TRBD1 matching over 7 bases. The ends lost 4 bases at V and 4 bases at J; junction bases unmatched: 0. Germline CDR1 KGHSH, CDR2 LQKENI. The CDR3 extends over 13 amino acids. The CDR3 DNA reads as TGTGCCAGCTCACGACAGGGTAATGAAAAACTGTTTTTT. This encodes CASSRQGNEKLFF.

This chain uses TRBV6-5 with TRBJ2-7; the D is unclear. CDR3 size: 12 residues. V dropped 5 bases and J dropped 1 base, with 6 bases sitting between them. Germline CDR1 and CDR2: MNHEY and SVGAGI. CDR3 nucleotides: TGTGCCAGCAGTAGTAGTTCCTACGAGCAGTACTTC. Protein product: CASSSSSYEQYF.